One sample yielded the 3 T cell receptor beta chains listed below, sequenced in a study of T-cell reconstitution after alpha-beta-depleted transplantation in children (dated by TCRdb to 2015 to 2016). The library was made by PCR. TCRdb names Illumina HiSeq 2500 as the instrument used. To normalize quantification of the TCRbeta repertoire, the TCR libraries were built with molecular barcoding that relied on unique molecular identifiers. The raw public data were reprocessed by TCRdb itself: fastp quality trimming at Q25, MiXCR clonotype calling, in-frame beta chains only. Entries are consolidated by CDR3 protein sequence, retaining the most common genes and DNA. A total of over 85,000 distinct CDR3 sequences appear in this sample, approximately 6% of them only once. The ten biggest clones cover 6.1% of the sample. Read against the paper, the sample's time point label means: day 60 (about 2 months) after transplantation. In the paper's terms, the treatment or condition label means: allogeneic hematopoietic cell transplantation with graft depleted of TCRalphabeta T cells and CD19 B cells.

Sequenced material: PBMCs, mostly from graft donor cells, taken 60 days after TCRalphabeta/CD19-depleted stem cell transplant. The receptors come from a female patient younger than 10 who had a stem cell transplant for Fanconi anemia, so the T cells may come from the graft donor.

Many counts were recorded for this clonotype. The genes are TRBV28 and TRBJ2-7; tentative D call: TRBD2 (6 bases). From germline, CDR1 is MDHEN and CDR2 SYDVKM. The CDR3 has 15 residues. V gave up 5 bases and J gave up 7 bases, with 21 bases separating them. The CDR3: CASSVPGLAPWEQYF. The CDR3 nucleotides are TGTGCCAGCAGTGTCCCGGGACTGGCACCGTGGGAGCAGTACTTC. Together with reference TRBV28 and TRBJ2-7, the CDR3 gives the full variable domain: DVKVTQSSRYLVKRTGEKVFLECVQDMDHENMFWYRQDPGLGLRLIYFSYDVKMKEKGDIPEGYSVSREKKERFSLILESASTNQTSMYLCASSVPGLAPWEQYFGPGTRLTVT.

This clonotype was recorded at least ten times. V gene TRBV28 combines with J gene TRBJ2-7; D may be TRBD1 (7 bases). Germline V gene lookup returns CDR1 MDHEN and CDR2 SYDVKM. There are 15 residues in the CDR3. V lost 2 bases to trimming and J lost 2 bases, with 13 bases between them. CDR3 nucleotide sequence: TGTGCCAGCAGTTTAGGAGGGGGCACCACCTACGAGCAGTACTTC. Translating gives CASSLGGGTTYEQYF. Looking up the rest from reference TRBV28 and TRBJ2-7 gives the full variable domain: DVKVTQSSRYLVKRTGEKVFLECVQDMDHENMFWYRQDPGLGLRLIYFSYDVKMKEKGDIPEGYSVSREKKERFSLILESASTNQTSMYLCASSLGGGTTYEQYFGPGTRLTVT.

This clonotype was counted ten times or more. The chain couples TRBV20-1 to TRBJ2-5, with D unclear. The CDR3 covers 11 residues. Germline V gives CDR1 DFQATT, CDR2 SNEGSKA (reference sequence). Trimming removed 5 bases from V and 0 bases from J, with 4 bases in between. The CDR3: CSADNQETQYF. The CDR3 nucleotides read TGCAGTGCTGACAACCAAGAGACCCAGTACTTC.